A selection of T cell receptor beta chains follows, all from one sample in a study of cytomegalovirus exposure and HLA in healthy donors. TCRdb's table, derived via immunoSEQ multiplex PCR, lists solely in-frame clones and lacks some. This table holds fewer than 80,000 clones, nearly 96% found once. The sequenced sample consisted of PBMCs. All receptors come from a woman younger than 30 in good health and CMV-seropositive. Each CDR3 is given with its conserved first and last residue. A D gene is named only where the DNA matches it firmly. Only part of the rows carry a size: once, few, many, or a class if the clone is expanded.

TRBD2 NA TRBJ2-3 TRBV4-1 TGCGCCAGCAGCCATAAAGCACCGGGACTAGCCACAGATACGCAGTATTTT CASSHKAPGLATDTQYF
NA NA TRBJ1-1 TRBV30 TGTGCCTGGAGTGTAGGGGCGGGGTACGAAGCTTTCTTT CAWSVGAGYEAFF
NA NA TRBJ1-2 TRBV18 TGTGCCAGCTCCGCCGGGACAATAGATAACTATGGCTACACCTTC CASSAGTIDNYGYTF
TRBD2 NA TRBJ2-5 TRBV19 TGTGCCAGTAGTATTCGGACTAGCGGGCAAGAGACCCAGTACTTC CASSIRTSGQETQYF
NA NA TRBJ2-4 TRBV7-2 TGTGCCAGCAGCTTGGGCGGGTGGGCCAAAAACATTCAGTACTTC CASSLGGWAKNIQYF
NA NA TRBJ2-1 TRBV7-9 TGTGCCAGCAGAACCGCCGCGGGCGAGTACAATGAGCAGTTCTTC CASRTAAGEYNEQFF
TRBD2 NA TRBJ2-3 TRBV7-2 TGTGCCAGCAGCTTAGCGCGACTAGCGGGAGTCGGTACAGATACGCAGTATTTT CASSLARLAGVGTDTQYF
NA NA TRBJ2-3 TRBV7-2 TGTGCCAGCAGCTTAGGGGGGGGCAGTAGCGGCACAGATACGCAGTATTTT CASSLGGGSSGTDTQYF
NA NA TRBJ1-2 TRBV19 TGTGCCAGTATGGGAGATCGCTACACCTTC CASMGDRYTF
NA NA TRBJ2-4 TRBV5-4 TGTGCCAGCAGCCCACGCGCGGCCAAAAACATTCAGTACTTC CASSPRAAKNIQYF
NA NA TRBJ2-7 TRBV6-6 TGTGCCAGCAGTTACGTCCCAGGCTACGAGCAGTACTTC CASSYVPGYEQYF
NA NA TRBJ1-1 TRBV30 TGTGCCTGGAGTGTTGGTGCCCAACGCGGGGCTTTCTTT CAWSVGAQRGAFF
TRBD2 NA TRBJ2-2 TRBV11-2 TGTGCCAGCAGCTTAGGAGCGGGAGCGAACACCGGGGAGCTGTTTTTT CASSLGAGANTGELFF
NA NA TRBJ2-2 TRBV5-4 TGTGCCAGCAGCTTGTCACTAGCGAACACCGGGGAGCTGTTTTTT CASSLSLANTGELFF
TRBD2 NA TRBJ2-7 TRBV2 TGTGCCAGCGGGACTAGCGGGAGGCACGAGCAGTACTTC CASGTSGRHEQYF
NA NA TRBJ2-6 TRBV6-5 TGTGCCAGCACCAACGGGGGGGCCAACGTCCTGACTTTC CASTNGGANVLTF
TRBD2 NA TRBJ2-7 TRBV28 TGTGCCAGCAGTTCCTACGGACTAGCGGGGACATACGAGCAGTACTTC CASSSYGLAGTYEQYF
TRBD2 NA TRBJ2-7 TRBV11-3 TGTGCCAGCTCCCGCGGCGGGAGAGACTCCTACGAGCAGTACTTC CASSRGGRDSYEQYF
NA NA TRBJ1-2 TRBV6-1 TGTGCCAGCAGTGAAGGGGGAAGGACAGCCGATGGCTACACCTTC CASSEGGRTADGYTF
TRBD2 NA TRBJ2-2 TRBV19 TGTGCCAGTCAACCGGGACTAGCCACCGGGGAGCTGTTTTTT CASQPGLATGELFF
TRBD2 NA TRBJ2-7 TRBV5-6 TGTGCCAGCAGCTTGCCTAGCGGCACCTACGAGCAGTACTTC CASSLPSGTYEQYF
NA NA TRBJ1-2 TRBV5-1 TGCGCCAGCAGCTTGGCCGGAAGGGGTAGTGGCTACACCTTC CASSLAGRGSGYTF
NA NA TRBJ2-3 TRBV5-4 TGTGCCAGCAGCTGGGGGGTGGGAATGCCAGATACGCAGTATTTT CASSWGVGMPDTQYF
NA once TRBJ2-7 TRBV29-1 TGCAGCGTGACAGGTCCGGGGGAGCAGTACTTC CSVTGPGEQYF
NA NA TRBJ2-7 TRBV5-8 TGTGCCAGCAGCTTGGTGCAGGGCGCTACCGAGCAGTACTTC CASSLVQGATEQYF
NA NA TRBJ2-1 TRBV2 TGTGCCAGCAGTCGCCCGGGTGGGAATGAGCAGTTCTTC CASSRPGGNEQFF
TRBD2 NA TRBJ2-5 TRBV30 TGTGCCTGTTCGGGACTAGCGGGAGGGTCTCCCCGGGGGGAGACCCAGTACTTC CACSGLAGGSPRGETQYF
TRBD1 once TRBJ2-2 TRBV19 TGTGCCAGTAGTATGCCAGGACAGGGGGCGTACACCGGGGAGCTGTTTTTT CASSMPGQGAYTGELFF
NA NA TRBJ1-1 TRBV6-1 TGTGCCAGCAGTCCACAGACAGTTGCTGAAGCTTTCTTT CASSPQTVAEAFF